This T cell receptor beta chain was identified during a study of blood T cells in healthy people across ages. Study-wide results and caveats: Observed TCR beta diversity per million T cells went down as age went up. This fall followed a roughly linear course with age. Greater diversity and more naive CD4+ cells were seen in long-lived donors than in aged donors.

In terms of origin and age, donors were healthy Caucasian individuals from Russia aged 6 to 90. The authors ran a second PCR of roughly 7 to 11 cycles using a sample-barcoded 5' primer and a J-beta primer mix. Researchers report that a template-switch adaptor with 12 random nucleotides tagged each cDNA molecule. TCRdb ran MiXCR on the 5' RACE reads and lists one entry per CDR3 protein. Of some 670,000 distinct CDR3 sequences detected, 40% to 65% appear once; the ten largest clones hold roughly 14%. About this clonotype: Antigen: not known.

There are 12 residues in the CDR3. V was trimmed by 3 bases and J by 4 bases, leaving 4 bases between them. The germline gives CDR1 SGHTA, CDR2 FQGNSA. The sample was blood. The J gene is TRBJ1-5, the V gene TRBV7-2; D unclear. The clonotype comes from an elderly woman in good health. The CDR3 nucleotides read TGTGCCAGCAGCTTTCCGAATCAGCCCCAGCATTTT. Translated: CASSFPNQPQHF.